Reported below is one TCR beta chain. This clonotype was detected only a few times. Its antigen target is currently unknown. No base qualities exist here, and no much larger clone lies one base off it. At the junction V is shortened by 4 bases and J by 3 bases; bases outside the gene matches: 9. The CDR1 and CDR2 encoded by the germline V gene are SGHRS and YFSETQ. The CDR3, from cysteine to phenylalanine, totals 16 residues. The only DNA kept is the CDR3, 48 bases in frame from the first base. Preparation of the library involved 5' RACE. Instrument used: Illumina HiSeq 2000. Template switching introduced a universal primer binding site; the final cDNA contained a unique molecular identifier, enabling accurate counting of TCR cDNA molecules. Specific primers in the conserved constant-segment region were used to synthesize first-strand cDNA for the TCR alpha and beta chains. To control for contamination, each cDNA library was double barcoded with a SMART-Mk sample barcode plus Illumina barcodes. TruSeq adapter sequences and Illumina sample barcodes were added in two successive PCR steps. The TCR alpha and beta cDNA libraries were sequenced on the Illumina HiSeq platform using custom primers. As for the original processing: MiGEC was used to process raw reads and extract unique molecular identifiers, and MiXCR was used to find CDR3 positions. For each individual, recombination models were inferred using an EM algorithm with the repgenHMM and IGoR tools. Shared clonotype analysis was performed with the tcR package in R, normalizing sharing by the product of cloneset sizes. To study raw recombination free of thymic and clonal selection effects, out-of-frame nonproductive sequences were analyzed. The raw public reads went through TCRdb reprocessing: fastp at Q25, MiXCR clone calling, in-frame beta chains kept. Rows merge per CDR3 protein into single entries with the most common DNA and genes. The authors' filters were not applied to this entry. The sample yields 540,000 or so distinct CDR3 sequences; 20% to 25% were counted once. Clones ranked in the top ten supply 0.48% of the sample.

This specimen comes from a study of identical twins (dated by TCRdb to about 2016). About the investigation overall: TCR alpha and beta repertoires from monozygotic twins, unrelated adults of various ages and cord blood were deep-sequenced to test whether fetal clonotypes persist. To rule out contamination, replicate twin experiments were performed at different times with different library preparation protocols.

Every donor was a healthy Caucasian. The twin cohort consisted of three pairs of female monozygotic twins, all aged about 18 to 29 years. CD4+ and CD8+ T cell populations were isolated with positive isolation kits from Invitrogen. What the authors observed across the whole study: Because the same donors could not be followed over many years, the conclusions depended on cross-sectional statistical analysis. The excess sharing between twins in beta out-of-frame sequences was weaker because fewer shared sequences reduced the signal-to-noise ratio. Recombination models systematically underestimated out-of-frame TCR alpha sharing in monozygotic twins but agreed with sharing between unrelated individuals. Invariant T cells such as MAIT and iNKT could partly confound zero-insertion analyses, though diverse VJ usage argued against this for most clonotypes. Abundant cord blood beta clonotypes had fewer insertions, young adult naive repertoires showed a similar but weaker trend, and memory repertoires showed no such trend. Compared with coincidental sharing between unrelated individuals, an excess of low generation-probability sequences was observed among out-of-frame TCR alpha sequences shared between twins.

These sequences were also reported in another study, on yellow fever vaccine responses in identical twins. The other study reports the following: The T cell response to vaccination in identical twins was reported by the authors to appear partly convergent and partly personalized. Focusing on identical twins, the study followed the T cell clones that responded to the vaccine, and did so with precision.

The sequenced sample was CD4+ T cells sorted from blood. The sequence was obtained from a young woman in good health. The rearranged chain carries TRBV5-1 and TRBJ2-1; TRBD1 agrees with 8 junctional bases. The CDR3 reads CASSKAAGGGYNEQFF. The DNA sequence is TGCGCCAGCAGCAAAGCCGCAGGGGGCGGCTACAATGAGCAGTTCTTC.